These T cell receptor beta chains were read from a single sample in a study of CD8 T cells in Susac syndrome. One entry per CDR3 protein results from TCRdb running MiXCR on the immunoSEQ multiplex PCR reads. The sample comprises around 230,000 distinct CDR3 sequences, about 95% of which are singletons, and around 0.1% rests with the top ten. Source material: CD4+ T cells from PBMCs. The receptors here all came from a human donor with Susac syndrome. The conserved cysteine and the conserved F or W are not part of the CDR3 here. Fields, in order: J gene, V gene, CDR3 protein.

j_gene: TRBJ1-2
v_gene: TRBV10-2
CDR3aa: ASTRSRTDSTYGYT

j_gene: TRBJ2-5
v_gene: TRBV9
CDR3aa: ASSVESGDFRLLGETQY

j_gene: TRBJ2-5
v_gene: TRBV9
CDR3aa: ASSVGPPWETQY

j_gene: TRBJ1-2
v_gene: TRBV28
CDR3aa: ASRLDRGRRGYT

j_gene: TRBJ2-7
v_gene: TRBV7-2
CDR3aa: ASSLAGHPGQGYEQY

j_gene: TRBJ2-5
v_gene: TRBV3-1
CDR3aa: ASSQESGAKLQETQY

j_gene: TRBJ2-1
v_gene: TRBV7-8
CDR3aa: ASSTQQDGEQF

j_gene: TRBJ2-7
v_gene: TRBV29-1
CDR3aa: SVEPRLAGAPHEQY

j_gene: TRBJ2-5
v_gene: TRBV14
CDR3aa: ASSLRPWETQY

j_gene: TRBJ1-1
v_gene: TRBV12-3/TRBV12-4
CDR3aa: ASTKGGEAF

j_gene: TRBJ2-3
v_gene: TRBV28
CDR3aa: ATSGRVGTDTQY

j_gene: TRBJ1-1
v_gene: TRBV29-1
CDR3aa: SGSLNTEAF

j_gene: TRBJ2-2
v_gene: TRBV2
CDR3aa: ASAPANTGELF

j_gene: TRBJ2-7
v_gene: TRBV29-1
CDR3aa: SVVEDRAYEQY

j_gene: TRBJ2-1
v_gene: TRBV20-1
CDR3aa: SAYQGVGYNEQF

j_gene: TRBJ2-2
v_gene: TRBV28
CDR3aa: ATPRGNTGELF

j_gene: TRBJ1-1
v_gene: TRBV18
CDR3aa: ASSPFDNTNTEAF

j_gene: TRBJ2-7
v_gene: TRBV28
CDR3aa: ASSPPGGRAAEQY

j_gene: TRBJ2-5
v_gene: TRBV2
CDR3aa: ASSYLMGGETQY

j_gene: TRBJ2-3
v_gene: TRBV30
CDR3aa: AWSPGPLRTDTQY

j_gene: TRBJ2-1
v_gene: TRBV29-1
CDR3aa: SVGRGGEEQF

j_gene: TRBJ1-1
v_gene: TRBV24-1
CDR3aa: ATSDFRFTEAF

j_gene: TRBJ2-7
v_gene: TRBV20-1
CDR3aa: SAITGVDYEQY

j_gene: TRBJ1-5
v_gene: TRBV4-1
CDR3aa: ASSQEDIFTNQPQH

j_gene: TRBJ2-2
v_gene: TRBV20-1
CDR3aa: SAPPGHHTGELF

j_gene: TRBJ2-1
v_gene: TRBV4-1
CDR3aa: ASSQDPRSLQSNEQF

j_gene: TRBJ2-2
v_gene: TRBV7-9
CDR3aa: ASRLYRGPQVTGELF

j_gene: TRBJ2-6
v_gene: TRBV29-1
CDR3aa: SVVVTGANVLT

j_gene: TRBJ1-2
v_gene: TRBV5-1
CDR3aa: ASSLAQGAFYGYT

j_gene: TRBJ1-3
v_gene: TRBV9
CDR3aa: ASSPTVNSGNTIY

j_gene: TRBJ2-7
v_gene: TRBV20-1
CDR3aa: SARVTGLNYEQY

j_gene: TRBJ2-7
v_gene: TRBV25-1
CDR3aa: ASRQAGYYEQY

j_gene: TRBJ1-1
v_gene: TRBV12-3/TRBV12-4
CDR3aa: ASSFREWNTEAF

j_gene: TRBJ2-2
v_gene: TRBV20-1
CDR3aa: SANRNTGELF

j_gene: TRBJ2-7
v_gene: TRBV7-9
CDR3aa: ASSLTSGTAGQY

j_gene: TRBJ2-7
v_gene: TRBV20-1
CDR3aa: SARVPGNYEQY

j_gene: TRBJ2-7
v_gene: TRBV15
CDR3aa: ATSRDVASGDTTYEQY

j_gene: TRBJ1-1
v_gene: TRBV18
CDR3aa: ASSPTVNTEAF

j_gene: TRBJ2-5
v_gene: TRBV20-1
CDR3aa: SAGIQGVQY

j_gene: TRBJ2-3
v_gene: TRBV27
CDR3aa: ASSFQGDTQY

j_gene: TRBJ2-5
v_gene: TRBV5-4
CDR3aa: ASSISGSRETQY

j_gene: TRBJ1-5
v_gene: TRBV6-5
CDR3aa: ASSRGQGKEPQH

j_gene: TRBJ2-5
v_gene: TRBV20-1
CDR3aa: SATVPGTRETQY

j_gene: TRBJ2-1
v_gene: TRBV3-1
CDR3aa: ASSPAGGSSYNEQF

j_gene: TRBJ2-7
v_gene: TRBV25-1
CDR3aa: ASSATLPYAEQY

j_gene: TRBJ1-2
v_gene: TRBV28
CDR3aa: ASSPTDKLGYT

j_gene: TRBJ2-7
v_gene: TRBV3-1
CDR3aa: ASRVGLARGEQY

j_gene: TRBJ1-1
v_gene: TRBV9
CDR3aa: ASSVYRGEAF

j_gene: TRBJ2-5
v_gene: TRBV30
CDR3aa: AWSVRLAGRETQY

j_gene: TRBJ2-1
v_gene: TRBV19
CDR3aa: ASSISPAGGREQF

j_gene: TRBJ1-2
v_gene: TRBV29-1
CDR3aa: SALRGGTTNYGYT

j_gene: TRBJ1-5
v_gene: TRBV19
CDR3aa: ASSIDRDRVSQPQH

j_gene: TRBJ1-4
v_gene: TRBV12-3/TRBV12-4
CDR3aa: ASSHSGTRNEKLF

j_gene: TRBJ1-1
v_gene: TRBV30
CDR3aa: AWSARQGAEAF

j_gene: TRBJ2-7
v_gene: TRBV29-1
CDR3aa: SVGSTYEQY